These T cell receptor beta chains were read from a single sample in a study of T-cell reconstitution after alpha-beta-depleted transplantation in children. Using its own MiXCR run on the PCR reads, TCRdb lists one record per CDR3 protein. There are hundreds of thousands of distinct CDR3 sequences in the sample; 10% occur only once, and 2% to 2.5% lies in the top ten. The sequenced sample was PBMCs, obtained before TCRalphabeta/CD19-depleted stem cell transplant. Receptors originate from a child aged 2 to 15 with inherited bone marrow failure, due to receive a stem cell transplant. Both conserved end residues are part of each CDR3.

j_call v_call cdr3_aa
TRBJ2-3 TRBV4-3 CASSQGLGQRSTDTQYF
TRBJ2-2 TRBV4-3 CASSPRGPSGRRGELFF
TRBJ2-1 TRBV25-1 CASSESSWNEQFF
TRBJ2-1 TRBV30 CAWSGLAGSRSYNEQFF
TRBJ2-1 TRBV29-1 CSFRDRGRYNEQFF
TRBJ2-5 TRBV29-1 CSVAGTGVKGETQYF
TRBJ1-5 TRBV23-1 CASSHEVRDSNQPQHF
TRBJ2-1 TRBV4-2 CASSREGPNEQFF
TRBJ1-2 TRBV10-3 CAISDPEGYGYTF
TRBJ2-1 TRBV27 CASSWGRDRLGSEQFF
TRBJ1-2 TRBV12-3/TRBV12-4 CASSLAGVGYTF
TRBJ2-5 TRBV25-1 CASSESGIQETQYF
TRBJ2-7 TRBV5-1 CASSLPGGKQYF
TRBJ2-7 TRBV27 CASRGYHEQYF
TRBJ2-1 TRBV5-1 CASSLELAGYNEQFF
TRBJ2-3 TRBV7-9 CASSSGDSSTDTQYF
TRBJ2-7 TRBV27 CASSVQIAYEQYF